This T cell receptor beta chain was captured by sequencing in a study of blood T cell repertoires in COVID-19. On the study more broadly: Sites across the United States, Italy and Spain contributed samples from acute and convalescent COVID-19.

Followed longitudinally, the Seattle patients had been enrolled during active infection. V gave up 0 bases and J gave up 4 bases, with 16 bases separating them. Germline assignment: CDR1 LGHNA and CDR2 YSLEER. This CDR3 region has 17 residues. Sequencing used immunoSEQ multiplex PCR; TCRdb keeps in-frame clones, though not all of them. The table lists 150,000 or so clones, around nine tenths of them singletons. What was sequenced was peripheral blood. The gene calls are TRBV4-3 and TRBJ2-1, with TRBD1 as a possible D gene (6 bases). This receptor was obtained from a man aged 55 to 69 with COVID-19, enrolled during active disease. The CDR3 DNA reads TGCGCCAGCAGCCAAGACCCGGCAGGGGAGTTTTACAATGAGCAGTTCTTC. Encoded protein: CASSQDPAGEFYNEQFF.